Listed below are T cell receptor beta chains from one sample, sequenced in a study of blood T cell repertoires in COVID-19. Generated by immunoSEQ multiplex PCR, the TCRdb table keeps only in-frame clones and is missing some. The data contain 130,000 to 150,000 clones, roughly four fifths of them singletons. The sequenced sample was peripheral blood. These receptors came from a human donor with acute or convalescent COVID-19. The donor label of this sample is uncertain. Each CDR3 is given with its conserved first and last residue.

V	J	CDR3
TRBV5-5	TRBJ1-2	CASSLGTAYGYTF
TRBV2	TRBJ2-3	CASIPAGDTQYF
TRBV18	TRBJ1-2	CASSASNRGIRGYTF
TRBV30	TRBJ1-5	CAWSEKGLHNQPQHF
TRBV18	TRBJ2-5	CASSPPFDRMETQYF
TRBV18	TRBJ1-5	CASSSSSDQPQHF
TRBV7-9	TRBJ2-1	CASSLEGGTFNEQFF
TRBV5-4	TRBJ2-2	CASSRTSGGTGELFF
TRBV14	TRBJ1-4	CASSQGGLGEKLFF
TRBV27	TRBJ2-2	CASSSPTGILGELFF
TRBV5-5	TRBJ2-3	CASSFWPGGDTQYF
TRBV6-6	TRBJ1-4	CASSIGQGNNEKLFF
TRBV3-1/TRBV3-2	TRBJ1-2	CASSQTGGLYGYTF
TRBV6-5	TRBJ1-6	CASSYSGSAGISPLHF
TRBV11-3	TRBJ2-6	CASSFGGANVLTF
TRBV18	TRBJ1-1	CASSPIQGSTEAFF
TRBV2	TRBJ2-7	CASSEGTSVYSYEQYF
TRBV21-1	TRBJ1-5	CASSSRDREDNQPQHF